These T cell receptor beta chains were read from a single sample in a study of T cell responses to AZD1222 COVID-19 vaccine. Using immunoSEQ multiplex PCR, the repertoire was profiled, and TCRdb retains in-frame clones only, with some absent. Among roughly 100,000 clones listed, around nine tenths were seen once. Here the sequenced sample was peripheral blood, taken on day 0 of AZD1222 vaccination. The receptors were gathered from an adult in good health. Both conserved end residues are part of each CDR3. D genes are given only for firm matches. Size is stated for part of the rows, as once, few or many counts, or as a class when the clone is expanded.

TRBD1	-	TRBV7-6	TRBJ1-2	TGTGCCAGCAGCTTAGATGTGACAGGGGTATATGGCTACACCTTC	CASSLDVTGVYGYTF
TRBD2	-	TRBV30	TRBJ2-1	TGTGCCTGGAGTCGGGCTAGCGGGGCTTCCCCCGCTAATGAGCAGTTCTTC	CAWSRASGASPANEQFF
-	-	TRBV30	TRBJ1-6	TGTGCCTGGAGTGTATCGGCAGCGGCACCCCTCCACTTT	CAWSVSAAAPLHF
TRBD2	-	TRBV3-1/TRBV3-2	TRBJ2-5	TGTGCCAGCAGCCGAACCAGCCTTCTAGCGGGGGGGATCCAAGAGACCCAGTACTTC	CASSRTSLLAGGIQETQYF
TRBD1	-	TRBV5-6	TRBJ2-7	TGTGCCAGCAGCTTAGGGACAGGGGCCTACGAGCAGTACTTC	CASSLGTGAYEQYF
-	-	TRBV18	TRBJ1-2	TGTGCCAGCTCAGGTTTTCATGGCGACGGGGAGAGTCCTAACTATGGCTACACCTTC	CASSGFHGDGESPNYGYTF
-	-	TRBV9	TRBJ1-5	TGTGCCAGCAGCGACCACGGAAATCAGCCCCAGCATTTT	CASSDHGNQPQHF
-	-	TRBV5-1	TRBJ2-7	TGCGCCAGCAGCCCGGTGGGGGGCCGGGCGCAGTACTTC	CASSPVGGRAQYF
TRBD1	-	TRBV25-1	TRBJ2-7	TGTGCCAGCAGTGAATTTCTGGGACAGGGCAACTACGAGCAGTACTTC	CASSEFLGQGNYEQYF
TRBD2	few	TRBV27	TRBJ2-7	TGTGCCAGCAGCCAAGCGGGGGCTTGGGAGCAGTACTTC	CASSQAGAWEQYF
-	-	TRBV5-4	TRBJ1-1	TGTGCCAGCAGCCCGAAGGTCACAGGGTCATTGAACACTGAAGCTTTCTTT	CASSPKVTGSLNTEAFF
TRBD1	-	TRBV19	TRBJ1-2	TGTGCCAGTAGTACCCGACAGGGTCGGGGCTACACCTTC	CASSTRQGRGYTF
TRBD2	-	TRBV5-6	TRBJ2-7	TGTGCCAGCAGCTTGTTTAATAGCGGGGGGCCAGTCGAGCAGTACTTC	CASSLFNSGGPVEQYF
-	-	TRBV7-2	TRBJ1-6	TGTGCCAGCAGCTTAGGGCGGGGAGGCAGTTCACCCCTCCACTTT	CASSLGRGGSSPLHF
-	-	TRBV11-2	TRBJ2-7	TGTGCCAGCAGCTTAGATCGGGTAGGGGCTTCCTACGAGCAGTACTTC	CASSLDRVGASYEQYF
-	-	TRBV28	TRBJ2-2	TGTGCCAGCAGCGATCCCGGGGAGCTGTTTTTT	CASSDPGELFF
TRBD1	-	TRBV30	TRBJ2-1	TGTGCCTGGAGCCGGGACAGGGGTGTCAATGAGCAGTTCTTC	CAWSRDRGVNEQFF
-	-	TRBV11-2	TRBJ2-3	TGTGCCAGCAGCTTAGATAGAACAGATACGCAGTATTTT	CASSLDRTDTQYF
TRBD1	-	TRBV4-3	TRBJ1-2	TGCGCCAGCAGCCACCCGGGACAGGAACTCTATGGCTACACCTTC	CASSHPGQELYGYTF